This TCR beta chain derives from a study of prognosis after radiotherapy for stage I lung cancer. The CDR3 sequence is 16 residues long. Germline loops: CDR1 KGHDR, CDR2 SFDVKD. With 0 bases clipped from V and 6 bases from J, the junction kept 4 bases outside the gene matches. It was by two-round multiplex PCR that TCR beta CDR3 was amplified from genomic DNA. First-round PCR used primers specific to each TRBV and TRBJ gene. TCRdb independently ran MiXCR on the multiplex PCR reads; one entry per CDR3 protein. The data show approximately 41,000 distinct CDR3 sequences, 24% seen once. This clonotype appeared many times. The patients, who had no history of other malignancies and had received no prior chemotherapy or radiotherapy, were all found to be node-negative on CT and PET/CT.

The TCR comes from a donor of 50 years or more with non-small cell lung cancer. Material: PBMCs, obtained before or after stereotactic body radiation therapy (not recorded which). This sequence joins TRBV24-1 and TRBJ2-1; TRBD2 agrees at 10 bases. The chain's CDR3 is CATSDLRTSGRNEQFF. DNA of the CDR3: TGTGCCACCAGTGATTTGAGGACTAGCGGTCGCAATGAGCAGTTCTTC.